Sequencing of this TCR beta chain was carried out in a study of regulatory T cells in long-lasting Graves disease. Germline V lookup: CDR1 SNHLY, CDR2 FYNNEI. The CDR3 is 12 residues long. There are many counts of this clonotype. Antigen unknown. The junction differs from germline at one of its ends, possibly a read error. Described time point: persistent/refractory GD, antithyroid drugs over 5 years with positive TRAb. Following extraction of RNA from PBMCs, that RNA was used to make the TCR library. General study results and limits: TCR diversity was lower in persistent than newly diagnosed Graves' disease. Not thyroid tissue but only peripheral blood was studied. Newly diagnosed disease favored TRBV20-1 and TRBJ2-1 over persistent disease. Comparison showed that persistent patients shared more public clonotypes (around 3,000) than new patients (about 880).

To make TCR beta libraries, researchers used iRepertoire HTBI primers and Arm-PCR of CDR3 regions. TCRdb used MiXCR to reprocess the multiplex PCR reads, holding one entry per CDR3 protein. Here the sample spans some 300,000 distinct CDR3 sequences, 22% being singletons. This clonotype was obtained from a female donor with Graves disease. J is TRBJ2-7 and V is TRBV2; 7 nucleotides align to TRBD1. The sequencing used peripheral blood mononuclear cells (PBMCs), collected when the disease was refractory, from a patient treated with antithyroid drugs. CDR3 coding DNA: TGTGCCAGCAGTATAGGACAGGACCCCGCTTCGTTC. Its translation is CASSIGQDPASF.